This T cell receptor beta chain appears in the sequencing data of a study of blood T cell repertoires in COVID-19. The wider study: Some COVID-19 samples were acute and others convalescent; all came from the United States, Italy and Spain.

The method was immunoSEQ multiplex PCR; TCRdb's version includes in-frame clones alone and lacks a portion of them. This sample has roughly 40,000 clones, with around 80% found just once. V was shortened by 0 bases and J by 2 bases, with 6 bases between the two germline ends. Per the germline V gene, CDR1 is SGHKS and CDR2 is YYEKEE (reference sequence). The CDR3 length is 13 residues. This sequence joins TRBV5-5 and TRBJ2-7; D not resolved. The receptor's source is a man between 65 and 80 years old with acute or convalescent COVID-19. Sequencing used peripheral blood. CDR3 sequence reads: CASSLAQTYEQYF. The CDR3 coding sequence is TGTGCCAGCAGCTTGGCACAGACCTACGAGCAGTACTTC.